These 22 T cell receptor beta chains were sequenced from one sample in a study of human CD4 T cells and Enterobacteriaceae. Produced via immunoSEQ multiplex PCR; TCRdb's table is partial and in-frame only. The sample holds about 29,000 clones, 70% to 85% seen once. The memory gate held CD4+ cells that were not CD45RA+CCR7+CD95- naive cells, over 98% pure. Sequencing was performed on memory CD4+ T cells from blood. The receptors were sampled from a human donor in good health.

The CDR3 DNA follows: TGTGCCTGGAGTGCCGGCAATTACGAGCAGTACTTC. Protein: CAWSAGNYEQYF. The V and J genes are TRBV30 and TRBJ2-7, with D uncertain. CDR3 length equals 12 residues. V lost 1 base and J lost 4, with 8 bases in between. From germline, CDR1 is GTSNPN and CDR2 SVGIG (reference sequence).

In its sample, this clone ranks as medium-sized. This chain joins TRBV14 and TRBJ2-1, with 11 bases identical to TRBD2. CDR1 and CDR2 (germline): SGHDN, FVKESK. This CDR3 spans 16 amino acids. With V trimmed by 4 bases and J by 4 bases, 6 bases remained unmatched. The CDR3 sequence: CASSRGLAGRYNEQFF. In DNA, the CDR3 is TGTGCCAGCAGCCGCGGACTAGCGGGCAGATACAATGAGCAGTTCTTC.

Written as DNA, the CDR3 is TGTGCCAGCAGCGCCGGGACAGGGTACGCTTGGAACTCCTACAATGAGCAGTTCTTC. Translation gives CASSAGTGYAWNSYNEQFF. This sequence joins TRBV7-3 and TRBJ2-1, with 9 positions matching TRBD1. V lost 5 bases, J lost 0 bases, and 14 bases stayed unmatched. The germline CDR1 and CDR2 sequences are SGHTA and FQGTGA. The CDR3 runs 19 residues.

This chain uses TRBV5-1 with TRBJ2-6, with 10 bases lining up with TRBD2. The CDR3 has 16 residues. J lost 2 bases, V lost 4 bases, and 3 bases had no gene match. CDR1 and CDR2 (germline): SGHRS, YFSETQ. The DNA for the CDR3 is TGCGCCAGCAGCCTCACTAGCGGGACTGGGGCCAACGTCCTGACTTTC. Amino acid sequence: CASSLTSGTGANVLTF.

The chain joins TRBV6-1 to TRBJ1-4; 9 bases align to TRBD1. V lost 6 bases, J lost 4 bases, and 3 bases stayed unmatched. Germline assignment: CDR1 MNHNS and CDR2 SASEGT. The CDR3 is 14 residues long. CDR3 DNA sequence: TGTGCCAGCAGGACAGGGGGAGATAATGAAAAACTGTTTTTT. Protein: CASRTGGDNEKLFF.

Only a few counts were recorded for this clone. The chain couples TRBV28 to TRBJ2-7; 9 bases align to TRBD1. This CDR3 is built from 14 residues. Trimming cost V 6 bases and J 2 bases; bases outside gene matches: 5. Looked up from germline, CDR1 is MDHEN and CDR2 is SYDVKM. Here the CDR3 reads CASSSWDRAYEQYF. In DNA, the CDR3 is TGTGCCAGCAGCTCTTGGGACAGGGCCTACGAGCAGTACTTC.

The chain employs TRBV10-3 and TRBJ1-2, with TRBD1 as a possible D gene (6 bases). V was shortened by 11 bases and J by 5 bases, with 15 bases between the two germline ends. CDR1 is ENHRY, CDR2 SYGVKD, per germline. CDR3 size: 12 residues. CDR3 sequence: CAAQQGGYGYTF. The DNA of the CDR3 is TGTGCCGCCCAACAGGGAGGATATGGCTACACCTTC.

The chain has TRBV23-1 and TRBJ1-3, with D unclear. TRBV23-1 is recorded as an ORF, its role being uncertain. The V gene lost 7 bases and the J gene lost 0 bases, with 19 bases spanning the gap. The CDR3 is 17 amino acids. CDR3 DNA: TGCGCCAGCACTCCTACCCGGAAGACAAGCTCTGGAAACACCATATATTTT. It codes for CASTPTRKTSSGNTIYF.

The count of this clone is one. The chain's CDR3 is CASSEIPGGPGEQYF. CDR3 coding DNA: TGTGCCAGCAGTGAAATCCCAGGGGGTCCTGGCGAGCAGTACTTC. The rearrangement joins TRBV6-1 to TRBJ2-7, with TRBD1 identical over 7 bases. The V segment lost 2 bases and the J segment 6 bases; nucleotides outside the gene matches: 10. CDR3 length equals 15 residues. Germline-derived CDR1 and CDR2 are MNHNS and SASEGT.

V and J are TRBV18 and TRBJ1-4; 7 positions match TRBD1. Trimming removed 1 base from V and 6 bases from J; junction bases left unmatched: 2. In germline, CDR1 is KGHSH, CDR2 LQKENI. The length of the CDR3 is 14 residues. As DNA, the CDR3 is TGTGCCAGCTCACCACTCGGACAGGATGAAAAACTGTTTTTT. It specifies CASSPLGQDEKLFF.

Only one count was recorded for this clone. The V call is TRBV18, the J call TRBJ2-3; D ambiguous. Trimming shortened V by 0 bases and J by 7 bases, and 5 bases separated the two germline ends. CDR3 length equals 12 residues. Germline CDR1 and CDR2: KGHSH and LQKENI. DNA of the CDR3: TGTGCCAGCTCACCACCGATATATACGCAGTATTTT. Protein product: CASSPPIYTQYF.

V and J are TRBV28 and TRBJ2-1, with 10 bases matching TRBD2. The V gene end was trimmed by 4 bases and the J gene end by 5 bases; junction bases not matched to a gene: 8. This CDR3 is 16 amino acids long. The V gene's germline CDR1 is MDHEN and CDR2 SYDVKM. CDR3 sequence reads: CASSSATSGPNNEQFF. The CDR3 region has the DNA TGTGCCAGCAGTTCTGCGACTAGCGGGCCAAACAATGAGCAGTTCTTC.

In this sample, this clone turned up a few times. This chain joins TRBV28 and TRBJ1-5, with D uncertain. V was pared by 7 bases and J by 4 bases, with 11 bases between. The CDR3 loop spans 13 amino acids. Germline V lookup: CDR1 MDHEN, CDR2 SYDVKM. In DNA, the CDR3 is TGTGCCAGCACTCATGAAATGAATCAGCCCCAGCATTTT. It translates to CASTHEMNQPQHF.

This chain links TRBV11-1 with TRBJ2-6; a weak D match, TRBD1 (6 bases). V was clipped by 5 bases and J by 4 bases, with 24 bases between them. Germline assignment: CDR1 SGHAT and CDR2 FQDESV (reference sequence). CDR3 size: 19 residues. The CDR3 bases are TGTGCCAGCAGCCCTTTGGGGGCAGGGTTGTCGGGCGGGGCCAACGTCCTGACTTTC. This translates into CASSPLGAGLSGGANVLTF. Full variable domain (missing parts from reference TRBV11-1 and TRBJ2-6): EAEVAQSPRYKITEKSQAVAFWCDPISGHATLYWYRQILGQGPELLVQFQDESVVDDSQLPKDRFSAERLKGVDSTLKIQPAELGDSAMYLCASSPLGAGLSGGANVLTFGAGSRLTVL.

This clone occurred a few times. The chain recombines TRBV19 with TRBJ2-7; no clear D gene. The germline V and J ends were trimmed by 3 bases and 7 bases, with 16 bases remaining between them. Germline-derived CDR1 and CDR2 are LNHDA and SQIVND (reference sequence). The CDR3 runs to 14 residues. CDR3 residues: CASSIGQEFGEQYF. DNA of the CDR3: TGTGCCAGTAGTATCGGGCAGGAGTTCGGGGAGCAGTACTTC.

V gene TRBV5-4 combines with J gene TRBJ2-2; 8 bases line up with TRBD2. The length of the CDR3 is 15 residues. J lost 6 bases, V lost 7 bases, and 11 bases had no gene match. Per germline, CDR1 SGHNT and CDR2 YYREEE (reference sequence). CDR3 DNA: TGTGCCAGCTCCCCGGGACTAGGGATCTCCGGGGAGCTGTTTTTT. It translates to CASSPGLGISGELFF. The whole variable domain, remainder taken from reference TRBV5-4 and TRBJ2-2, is ETGVTQSPTHLIKTRGQQVTLRCSSQSGHNTVSWYQQALGQGPQFIFQYYREEENGRGNFPPRFSGLQFPNYSSELNVNALELDDSALYLCASSPGLGISGELFFGEGSRLTVL.

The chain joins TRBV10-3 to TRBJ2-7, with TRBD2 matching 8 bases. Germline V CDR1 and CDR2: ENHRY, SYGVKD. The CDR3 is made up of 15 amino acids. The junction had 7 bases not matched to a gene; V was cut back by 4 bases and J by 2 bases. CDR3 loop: CAISVGTSGAYEQYF. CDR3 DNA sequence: TGTGCCATCAGTGTGGGAACTAGCGGAGCCTACGAGCAGTACTTC.

The CDR3 sequence is CASRTGQNTGELFF. CDR3 in DNA: TGTGCCAGCCGGACAGGGCAGAACACCGGGGAGCTGTTTTTT. The chain joins TRBV25-1 to TRBJ2-2; 8 bases agree with TRBD1. Looked up from germline, CDR1 is MGHDK and CDR2 is SYGVNS. The CDR3 runs to 14 residues. Germline trimming cut 8 bases from V and 1 base from J; bases unmatched to any gene: 3.

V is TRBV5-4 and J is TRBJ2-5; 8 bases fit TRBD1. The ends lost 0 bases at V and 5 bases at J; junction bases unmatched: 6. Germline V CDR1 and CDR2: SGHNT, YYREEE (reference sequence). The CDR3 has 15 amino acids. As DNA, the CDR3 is TGTGCCAGCAGCTTGGATTCCCGGACAGGGGAGACCCAGTACTTC. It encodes CASSLDSRTGETQYF.

This chain's CDR3 is CASSKGGTGNTIYF. The CDR3 nucleotides read TGTGCCAGCAGTAAAGGGGGCACAGGAAACACCATATATTTT. The chain uses TRBV28 and TRBJ1-3; 7 positions match TRBD1. J was trimmed by 4 bases and V by 5 bases; bases with no gene match: 5. The germline V gene has CDR1 MDHEN and CDR2 SYDVKM. There are 14 residues in the CDR3.

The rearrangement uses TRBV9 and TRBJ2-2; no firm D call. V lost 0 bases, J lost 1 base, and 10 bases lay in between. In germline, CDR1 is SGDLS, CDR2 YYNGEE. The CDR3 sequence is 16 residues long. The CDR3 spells CASSVEAHVNTGELFF. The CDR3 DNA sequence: TGTGCCAGCAGCGTAGAGGCCCACGTGAACACCGGGGAGCTGTTTTTT.

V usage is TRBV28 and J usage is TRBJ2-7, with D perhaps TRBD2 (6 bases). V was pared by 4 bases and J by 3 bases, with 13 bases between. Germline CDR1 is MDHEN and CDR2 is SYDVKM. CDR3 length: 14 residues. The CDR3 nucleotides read TGTGCCAGCAGTTCGGGACTGGCGAACTACGAGCAGTACTTC. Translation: CASSSGLANYEQYF.